Shown below are 31 T cell receptor beta chains from a single sample sequenced in a study of blood T cell repertoires in COVID-19. Libraries were prepared by immunoSEQ multiplex PCR; TCRdb keeps only in-frame clonotypes and omits some of them. The data contain approximately 200,000 clones, around 87% of them singletons. What was sequenced was peripheral blood. The receptors stem from a woman in her 30s with active or convalescent COVID-19.

CDR3 sequence: CASSPRQGAYNEQFF. In DNA form, the CDR3 reads TGTGCCAGCAGCCCTCGACAGGGGGCCTACAATGAGCAGTTCTTC. The chain employs TRBV7-2 and TRBJ2-1; 9 nucleotides align to TRBD1. Trimming removed 5 bases from V and 2 bases from J; junction bases left unmatched: 4. Germline CDR1 reads SGHTA; CDR2 reads FQGNSA. This CDR3 spans 15 amino acids.

The chain uses TRBV5-6 and TRBJ1-2, with D perhaps matching TRBD1 (6 bases). CDR3 size: 16 residues. Deletions cut 2 bases from V and 4 bases from J, with 18 bases between. CDR1 SGHDT and CDR2 YYEEEE come from the germline V gene. The chain's CDR3 is CASSLVAGARLYGYTF. The DNA for the CDR3 is TGTGCCAGCAGCTTAGTCGCAGGGGCCCGACTCTATGGCTACACCTTC.

The rearrangement joins TRBV4-1 to TRBJ2-5; D is possibly TRBD2 (6 bases). Per the germline V gene, CDR1 is MGHRA and CDR2 is YSYEKL. V was shortened by 1 base and J by 2 bases, with 14 bases between the two germline ends. This CDR3 is built from 16 residues. CDR3 DNA sequence: TGCGCCAGCAGCCAAGGACTAGGGGAATCTCAAGAGACCCAGTACTTC. This sequence encodes CASSQGLGESQETQYF.

The chain links TRBV19 to TRBJ1-2; TRBD1 is a possible D gene (5 bases). V dropped 7 bases and J dropped 2 bases, with 17 bases sitting between them. Germline assignment: CDR1 LNHDA and CDR2 SQIVND (reference sequence). The CDR3 has 15 amino acids. DNA for the CDR3: TGTGCCAGTACTATTGCGTGGGGCACGAACTATGGCTACACCTTC. Translated, it gives CASTIAWGTNYGYTF.

This chain connects TRBV4-2 to TRBJ1-4; TRBD1 aligns across 10 bases. Germline assignment: CDR1 LGHNA and CDR2 YNFKEQ. V shed 2 bases and J 7 bases; nucleotides not matched to a gene: 7. This CDR3 contains 16 residues. CDR3: CASSQPWDRGREKLFF. The CDR3 DNA follows: TGTGCCAGCAGCCAACCTTGGGACAGGGGCCGTGAAAAACTGTTTTTT.

The J gene is TRBJ1-1, the V gene TRBV10-3; weak D call: TRBD1 (6 bases). Per the germline V gene, CDR1 is ENHRY and CDR2 is SYGVKD. V shed 1 base and J shed 5 bases, with 17 bases lying between them. The CDR3 contains 16 residues. The CDR3 loop is CAISEYSQGRQTEAFF. The CDR3 bases are TGTGCCATCAGTGAGTACAGCCAGGGGCGTCAGACTGAAGCTTTCTTT.

The genes are TRBV28 and TRBJ1-3; TRBD1 might be the D (5 bases). The CDR3 totals 14 residues. With 3 bases removed from V and 3 bases from J, the gap between germline ends came to 9 bases. Looked up from germline, CDR1 is MDHEN and CDR2 is SYDVKM. This CDR3 reads CASSFRGDGNTIYF. The CDR3 DNA is TGTGCCAGCAGTTTTAGGGGTGATGGAAACACCATATATTTT.

The chain joins TRBV24-1 to TRBJ1-5, with TRBD1 identical over 7 bases. Germline V lookup: CDR1 KGHDR, CDR2 SFDVKD. This CDR3 comprises 20 residues. V shed 5 bases, J shed 0 bases, and the junction held 18 bases outside the gene matches. Written as DNA, the CDR3 is TGTGCCACCAGTGCTCCCCTTGTCCCAGGGGGGAAGATTAGCAATCAGCCCCAGCATTTT. Encoded protein: CATSAPLVPGGKISNQPQHF.

The chain links TRBV5-6 to TRBJ2-7; no definite D call. Trimming shortened V by 3 bases and J by 7 bases, and 17 bases separated the two germline ends. Germline values: CDR1 SGHDT, CDR2 YYEEEE. This CDR3 spans 14 amino acids. The CDR3 sequence is CASSSETSLWEQYF. The CDR3 coding sequence is TGTGCCAGCAGCTCCGAAACCTCACTCTGGGAGCAGTACTTC.

The genes are TRBV6-6 and TRBJ2-1, with TRBD1 matching over 8 bases. Germline CDR1 and CDR2: MNHNY and SVGAGI (reference sequence). The junction had 5 bases not matched to a gene; V was cut back by 2 bases and J by 5 bases. CDR3 length: 15 residues. CDR3 DNA: TGTGCCAGCAGTTACCGACAGGGGAACCACAATGAGCAGTTCTTC. As protein: CASSYRQGNHNEQFF.

The chain carries TRBV27 and TRBJ2-1; D may be TRBD1 (5 bases). Germline values: CDR1 MNHEY, CDR2 SMNVEV (reference sequence). This CDR3 region has 14 residues. V dropped 5 bases and J dropped 0 bases, with 8 bases sitting between them. This CDR3 is CASSLGPSYNEQFF. The CDR3 DNA follows: TGTGCCAGCAGTCTGGGGCCCTCCTACAATGAGCAGTTCTTC.

The chain couples TRBV4-1 to TRBJ1-5; 9 bases agree with TRBD1. Germline loops: CDR1 MGHRA, CDR2 YSYEKL. The CDR3 length is 15 residues. The V and J ends lost 4 bases and 1 base, in that order; junction bases with no gene match: 2. CDR3 in DNA: TGCGCCAGCAGCCTGACAGGGGGGAGCAATCAGCCCCAGCATTTT. This gives the protein CASSLTGGSNQPQHF.

The J gene is TRBJ2-2, the V gene TRBV29-1, with a tentative D call TRBD2 (6 bases). The germline V gene encodes CDR1 SQVTM and CDR2 ANQGSEA. The CDR3 loop spans 12 amino acids. The CDR3 loop reads CSVGGATGELFF. The CDR3 coding sequence is TGCTCCGTGGGGGGTGCCACCGGGGAGCTGTTTTTT.

The rearrangement joins TRBV5-5 to TRBJ2-6; 7 bases line up with TRBD1. The trim removed 0 bases at V and 0 bases at J, leaving 3 bases unmatched. The CDR3 loop spans 17 amino acids. In germline, CDR1 is SGHKS, CDR2 YYEKEE (reference sequence). This CDR3 is CASSLADRDSGANVLTF. The CDR3 DNA reads as TGTGCCAGCAGCTTGGCCGACAGGGACTCTGGGGCCAACGTCCTGACTTTC.

The chain employs TRBV14 and TRBJ2-1; the match to TRBD2 covers 8 bases. V lost 6 bases to trimming and J lost 6 bases; unmatched junction nucleotides: 10. There are 15 residues in the CDR3. Germline assignment: CDR1 SGHDN and CDR2 FVKESK. Here the CDR3 DNA reads TGTGCCAGCAGACAAACCGGGACTAGGCCCAATGAGCAGTTCTTC. This sequence encodes CASRQTGTRPNEQFF.

A single count supports this clone. The chain uses TRBV18 and TRBJ1-1; tentatively, D is TRBD1 (5 bases). The CDR3 is 14 amino acids. The germline V and J ends were trimmed by 0 bases and 4 bases, with 9 bases remaining between them. CDR1 and CDR2 (germline): KGHSH, LQKENI. The CDR3 region has the DNA TGTGCCAGCTCACCACCGGACATAGGCACTGAAGCTTTCTTT. Its translation is CASSPPDIGTEAFF.

The V and J genes are TRBV28 and TRBJ2-7; D gene uncertain. The CDR3 extends over 13 amino acids. V lost 5 bases, J lost 5 bases, and 13 bases lay in between. Germline V lookup: CDR1 MDHEN, CDR2 SYDVKM. The CDR3 spells CASSASVFDEQYF. CDR3 in DNA: TGTGCCAGCAGTGCTTCGGTATTTGACGAGCAGTACTTC.

A single count supports this clone. The sample holds other DNA sequences that translate to the same CDR3. This sequence joins TRBV4-2 and TRBJ2-1; 14 bases line up with TRBD2. This CDR3 region has 15 residues. The V and J ends lost 3 bases and 7 bases, in that order; junction bases with no gene match: 2. Germline assignment: CDR1 LGHNA and CDR2 YNFKEQ. The CDR3 DNA reads as TGTGCCAGCAGCCAGGGACTAGCGGGAGAGAATGAGCAGTTCTTC. Translating it yields CASSQGLAGENEQFF.

This chain links TRBV2 with TRBJ1-6; maybe TRBD1 (5 bases). CDR1 is SNHLY and CDR2 is FYNNEI in the germline V gene. The V gene lost 7 bases and the J gene lost 3 bases, with 16 bases spanning the gap. CDR3 length: 16 residues. The CDR3 DNA is TGTGCCAGCACCCCTCCCGGGGGGGACTATAATTCACCCCTCCACTTT. It codes for CASTPPGGDYNSPLHF.

This clone appeared a single time. The rearrangement joins TRBV5-6 to TRBJ1-3, with TRBD1 matching 7 bases. The CDR3 sequence is 16 residues long. V trimming: 3 bases; J trimming: 1 base; junction bases outside the gene matches: 7. Germline V gene data show CDR1 as SGHDT and CDR2 as YYEEEE. DNA for the CDR3: TGTGCCAGCAGCTCGCCTCGACAGGGTTCTGGAAACACCATATATTTT. Residues: CASSSPRQGSGNTIYF.

This sequence joins TRBV28 and TRBJ1-2; a weak D match, TRBD1 (5 bases). V lost 7 bases, J lost 0 bases, and 9 bases lay in between. In germline, CDR1 is MDHEN, CDR2 SYDVKM. The CDR3 is made up of 13 amino acids. CDR3 amino acids: CASNDRPNYGYTF. In nucleotides, the CDR3 is TGTGCCAGCAACGACAGACCTAACTATGGCTACACCTTC.

The chain is built from TRBV15 and TRBJ1-2, with TRBD1 identical over 9 bases. V was pared by 3 bases and J by 0 bases, with 8 bases of the junction left unmatched. Germline V lookup: CDR1 LNHNV, CDR2 YYDKDF (reference sequence). This CDR3 spans 17 amino acids. As DNA, the CDR3 is TGTGCCACCAGCAGGGACAGGGGCCAAGACCCTAACTATGGCTACACCTTC. Translating it yields CATSRDRGQDPNYGYTF.

The J gene is TRBJ2-5, the V gene TRBV5-1; TRBD2 matches at 8 bases. Looked up from germline, CDR1 is SGHRS and CDR2 is YFSETQ. V trimming: 0 bases; J trimming: 2 bases; junction bases outside the gene matches: 6. There are 16 residues in the CDR3. CDR3 nucleotides: TGCGCCAGCAGCTTGGCCCGACTAGCGCATCAAGAGACCCAGTACTTC. Protein: CASSLARLAHQETQYF.

The chain couples TRBV15 to TRBJ1-3, with no clear D. Germline V gene data show CDR1 as LNHNV and CDR2 as YYDKDF (reference sequence). The length of the CDR3 is 15 residues. Trimming pared 4 bases from V and 4 bases from J, leaving 14 bases between. This CDR3 reads CATSKRTTLGNTIYF. The CDR3 bases are TGTGCCACCAGCAAGAGGACTACCCTCGGAAACACCATATATTTT.

V is TRBV28 and J is TRBJ2-6, with 8 bases lining up with TRBD2. Germline V lookup: CDR1 MDHEN, CDR2 SYDVKM. The ends lost 6 bases at V and 4 bases at J; junction bases unmatched: 5. This CDR3 has 15 residues. CDR3 sequence: CASRSGGEGANVLTF. The CDR3 DNA is TGTGCCAGCAGGTCCGGGGGGGAGGGGGCCAACGTCCTGACTTTC.

The chain has TRBV28 and TRBJ1-5; D is uncertain. The V and J ends lost 7 bases and 2 bases respectively, with 6 bases between them. Germline-derived CDR1 and CDR2 are MDHEN and SYDVKM. This CDR3 has 12 residues. Here the CDR3 reads CASKEGNQPQHF. In nucleotides, the CDR3 is TGTGCCAGCAAGGAGGGCAATCAGCCCCAGCATTTT.

The chain combines TRBV6-5 with TRBJ1-1; D is undetermined. The germline CDR1 and CDR2 sequences are MNHEY and SVGAGI. The CDR3 consists of 16 residues. The V end was cut by 0 bases, the J end by 0 bases, with 11 bases between. The CDR3 DNA follows: TGTGCCAGCAGTTACTCAATCCAAGCGATGAACACTGAAGCTTTCTTT. This sequence encodes CASSYSIQAMNTEAFF.

The CDR3 spells CASSEAGLGAFF. Written as DNA, the CDR3 is TGTGCCAGCAGTGAAGCGGGACTGGGAGCTTTCTTT. The V gene is TRBV2, the J gene TRBJ1-1; possibly TRBD1 for D (5 bases). In germline, CDR1 is SNHLY, CDR2 FYNNEI. V gave up 0 bases and J gave up 10 bases, with 9 bases separating them. CDR3 length: 12 residues.

The J gene is TRBJ2-5, the V gene TRBV3-1 (or the pseudogene TRBV3-2), with 8 nucleotides matching TRBD2. CDR3 size: 17 residues. Trimming at V came to 1 base and at J to 5 bases, leaving 12 bases not matched to a gene. Per the germline V gene, CDR1 is LGHDT and CDR2 is YNNKEL (reference sequence). The CDR3 nucleotides are TGTGCCAGCAGCCAAGGGGTGGCGGGAGGTCCCGGTGAGACCCAGTACTTC. Encoded protein: CASSQGVAGGPGETQYF.

The chain has TRBV19 and TRBJ1-2, with D perhaps TRBD1 (5 bases). Per the germline V gene, CDR1 is LNHDA and CDR2 is SQIVND (reference sequence). V was clipped by 6 bases and J by 3 bases, with 17 bases between them. The CDR3 sequence is 15 residues long. CDR3 protein: CASRGTGVVHYGYTF. DNA for the CDR3: TGTGCCAGTAGGGGGACGGGGGTCGTCCACTATGGCTACACCTTC.

This clone was picked up one time. At one of its ends the junction is not consistent with the germline gene, which may arise from a read error. This chain links TRBV7-7 with TRBJ1-1; D is possibly TRBD1 (5 bases). Germline assignment: CDR1 SSHAT and CDR2 FNYEAQ (reference sequence). CDR3 size: 15 residues. CDR3 region: CASSLKGREIAEAFF. The CDR3 DNA reads TGTGCTAGCAGCTTAAAGGGCAGGGAAATCGCTGAAGCTTTCTTT.